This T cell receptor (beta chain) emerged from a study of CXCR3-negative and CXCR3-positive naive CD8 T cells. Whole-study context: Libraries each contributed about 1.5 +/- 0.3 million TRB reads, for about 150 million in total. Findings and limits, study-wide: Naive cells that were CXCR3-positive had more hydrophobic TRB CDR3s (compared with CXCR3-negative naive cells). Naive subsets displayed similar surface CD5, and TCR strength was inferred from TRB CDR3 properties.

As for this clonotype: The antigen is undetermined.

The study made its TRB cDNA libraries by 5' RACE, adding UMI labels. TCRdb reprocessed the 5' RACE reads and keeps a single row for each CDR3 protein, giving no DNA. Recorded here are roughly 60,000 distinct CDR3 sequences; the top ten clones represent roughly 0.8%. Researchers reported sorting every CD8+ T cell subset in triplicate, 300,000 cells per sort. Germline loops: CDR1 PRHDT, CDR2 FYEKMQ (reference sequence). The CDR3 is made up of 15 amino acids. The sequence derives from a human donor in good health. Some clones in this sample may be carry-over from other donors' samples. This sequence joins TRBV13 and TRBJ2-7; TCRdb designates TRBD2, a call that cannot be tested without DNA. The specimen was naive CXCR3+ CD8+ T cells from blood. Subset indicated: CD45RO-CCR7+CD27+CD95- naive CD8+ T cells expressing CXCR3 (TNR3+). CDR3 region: CASSLGTSGGGEQYF.